The rows below give T cell receptor beta chains drawn from one sample of a study of human T cells and chemical hapten exposure. A single record per CDR3 protein comes from TCRdb applying MiXCR to the RACE reads. The sample gives 100,000 or so distinct CDR3 sequences, 7% to 10% of which show up once; 2% to 2.5% is in the top ten. The source was whole blood, collected in connection with sensitization to the hapten diphenylcyclopropenone (DPC). These TCRs come from a woman aged 40 to 50 with alopecia areata. Some clones in this sample may be carry-over from other donors' samples. The CDR3 runs from the conserved cysteine through the conserved F or W. D genes are given only for firm matches. Size tells how often a clone was seen (once, few, many) or the class of an expanded clone, and some rows leave it out.

v_call	d_call	j_call	clone_size	cdr3_aa	cdr3_nt
TRBV7-2	.	TRBJ2-5	.	CASSSPRSYQETQYF	TGTGCCAGCAGCTCACCGAGGAGTTACCAAGAGACCCAGTACTTC
TRBV5-4	TRBD2	TRBJ2-3	.	CASSWGLAGTDTQYF	TGTGCCAGCAGCTGGGGACTAGCGGGAACAGATACGCAGTATTTT
TRBV5-1	.	TRBJ2-5	.	CASAFTSQETQYF	TGCGCCAGCGCCTTTACTTCTCAAGAGACCCAGTACTTC
TRBV11-2	TRBD2	TRBJ2-5	.	CASSVGTSGTQETQYF	TGTGCCAGCAGCGTCGGGACTAGCGGGACCCAAGAGACCCAGTACTTC
TRBV18	.	TRBJ2-7	few	CASSPQTSDYEQYF	TGTGCCAGCTCACCGCAGACCAGTGACTACGAGCAGTACTTC
TRBV6-2/TRBV6-3	TRBD2	TRBJ2-1	many	CASSYRPGLGPYNEQFF	TGTGCCAGCAGTTACAGGCCGGGACTAGGACCCTACAATGAGCAGTTCTTC
TRBV24-1	TRBD1	TRBJ1-1	.	CATSDPGTDDEALF	TGTGCCACCAGTGATCCCGGGACAGATGATGAAGCTCTCTTT
TRBV5-4	TRBD1	TRBJ2-4	few	CASSSDRVGIQYF	TGTGCCAGCAGCTCCGACAGGGTCGGCATTCAGTACTTC
TRBV29-1	.	TRBJ2-5	few	CSAMTQVETQYF	TGCAGCGCCATGACGCAGGTAGAGACCCAGTACTTC
TRBV7-2	TRBD2	TRBJ2-5	few	CASSPQRAGGRETQYF	TGTGCCAGCAGCCCCCAGCGAGCGGGAGGGCGAGAGACCCAGTACTTC
TRBV9	TRBD2	TRBJ2-1	.	CASSVEAGGHNEQFF	TGTGCCAGCAGCGTAGAAGCGGGGGGGCACAATGAGCAGTTCTTC
TRBV12-3/TRBV12-4	.	TRBJ2-5	.	CASIAGQTFQETQYF	TGTGCCAGCATCGCCGGACAGACGTTCCAAGAGACCCAGTACTTC
TRBV11-2	.	TRBJ2-4	many	CASSLVGGIQYF	TGTGCCAGCAGCTTAGTTGGGGGCATTCAGTACTTC
TRBV12-3/TRBV12-4	.	TRBJ1-5	few	CASSWAGENQPQHF	TGTGCCAGCAGTTGGGCGGGGGAAAATCAGCCCCAGCATTTT
TRBV29-1	.	TRBJ2-7	few	CSVEGRDYEQYF	TGCAGCGTTGAAGGACGGGACTACGAGCAGTACTTC
TRBV7-9	.	TRBJ1-2	.	CASRRDTGAGVYTF	TGTGCCAGCAGGCGGGACACGGGGGCCGGAGTCTACACCTTC
TRBV7-2	.	TRBJ1-1	few	CASSLGGSRNTEAFF	TGTGCCAGCAGCTTAGGAGGGTCGAGGAACACTGAAGCTTTCTTT
TRBV7-3	TRBD2	TRBJ2-1	many	CASSLTSTSGRWSYNEQFF	TGTGCCAGCAGCTTAACGTCAACTAGCGGGAGATGGTCCTACAATGAGCAGTTCTTC
TRBV3-2	.	TRBJ2-1	.	CASSQVRLEANEQFF	TGTGCCAGCAGCCAAGTGCGTCTTGAAGCCAATGAGCAGTTCTTC
TRBV28	.	TRBJ2-7	many	CASSDGTPAEQYF	TGTGCCAGCAGCGACGGGACCCCGGCGGAGCAGTACTTC
TRBV28	.	TRBJ1-2	many	CASSEGVRLGGYTF	TGTGCCAGCAGTGAAGGAGTCAGACTGGGTGGCTACACCTTC
TRBV20-1	.	TRBJ1-1	many	CSATGYTEAFF	TGCAGTGCCACAGGGTACACTGAAGCTTTCTTT
TRBV12-3/TRBV12-4	TRBD1	TRBJ1-6	few	CASSLETGGSPLHF	TGTGCCAGCAGTTTAGAGACAGGGGGTTCACCCCTCCACTTT
TRBV7-2	.	TRBJ2-3	few	CASSPNGQFTDTQYF	TGTGCCAGCAGCCCTAACGGACAGTTCACAGATACGCAGTATTTT
TRBV3-1	.	TRBJ2-3	many	CASSLPIAGDTQYF	TGTGCCAGCAGCCTCCCTATCGCGGGAGATACGCAGTATTTT
TRBV28	TRBD2	TRBJ2-7	many	CASRAGDEQYF	TGTGCCAGCAGAGCGGGGGACGAGCAGTACTTC
TRBV29-1	TRBD2	TRBJ2-3	few	CSVKGGAGVGTDTQYF	TGCAGCGTCAAGGGGGGAGCGGGAGTTGGCACAGATACGCAGTATTTT
TRBV12-3/TRBV12-4	.	TRBJ1-5	many	CASSLRGADSNQPQHF	TGTGCCAGCAGTTTACGGGGGGCAGATAGCAATCAGCCCCAGCATTTT
TRBV18	TRBD1	TRBJ1-5	.	CASSPTGVNQPQHF	TGTGCCAGCTCACCGACAGGGGTTAATCAGCCCCAGCATTTT
TRBV7-6	.	TRBJ2-1	.	CASSFRESVYNEQFF	TGTGCCAGCAGCTTTAGAGAGAGCGTCTACAATGAGCAGTTCTTC